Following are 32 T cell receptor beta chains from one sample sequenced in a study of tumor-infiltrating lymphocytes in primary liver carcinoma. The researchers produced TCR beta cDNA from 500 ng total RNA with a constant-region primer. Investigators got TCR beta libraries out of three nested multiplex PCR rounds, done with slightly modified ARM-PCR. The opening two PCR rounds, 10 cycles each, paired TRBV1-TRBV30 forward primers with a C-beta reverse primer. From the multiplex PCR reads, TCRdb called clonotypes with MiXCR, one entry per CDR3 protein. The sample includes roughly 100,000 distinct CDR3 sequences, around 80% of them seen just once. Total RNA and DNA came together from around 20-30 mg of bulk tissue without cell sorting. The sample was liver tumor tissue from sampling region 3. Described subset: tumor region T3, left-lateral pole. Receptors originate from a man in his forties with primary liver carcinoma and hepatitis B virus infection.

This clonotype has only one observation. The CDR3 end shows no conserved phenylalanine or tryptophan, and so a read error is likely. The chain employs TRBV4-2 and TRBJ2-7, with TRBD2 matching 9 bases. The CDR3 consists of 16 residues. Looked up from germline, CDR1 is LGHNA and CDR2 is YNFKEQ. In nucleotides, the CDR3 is TGTGCCAGCAGTCAAGATGGGACTAGCAGCTCCTACGAGCAGTACATC. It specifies CASSQDGTSSSYEQYI.

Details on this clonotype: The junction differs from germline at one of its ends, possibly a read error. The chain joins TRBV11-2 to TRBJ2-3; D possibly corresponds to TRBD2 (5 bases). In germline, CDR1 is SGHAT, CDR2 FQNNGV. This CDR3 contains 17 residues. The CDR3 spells CAISSDPGKTSTDTQYF. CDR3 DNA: TGTGCCATCAGCTCAGATCCGGGGAAGACTAGCACAGATACGCAGTATTTT. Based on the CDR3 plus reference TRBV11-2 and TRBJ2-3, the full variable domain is EAGVAQSPRYKIIEKRQSVAFWCNPISGHATLYWYQQILGQGPKLLIQFQNNGVVDDSQLPKDRFSAERLKGVDSTLKIQPAKLEDSAVYLCAISSDPGKTSTDTQYFGPGTRLTVL.

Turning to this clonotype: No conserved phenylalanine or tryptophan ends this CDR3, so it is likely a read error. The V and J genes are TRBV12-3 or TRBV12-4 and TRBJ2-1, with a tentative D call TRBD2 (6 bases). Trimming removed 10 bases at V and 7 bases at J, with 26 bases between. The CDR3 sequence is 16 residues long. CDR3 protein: CATARRGGDLLNEQFV. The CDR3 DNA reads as TGTGCCACCGCCCGAAGGGGCGGGGATTTACTTAATGAGCAGTTCGTC.

The CDR3 here is CSETGRVKTEAFF. In DNA, the CDR3 is TGCAGCGAGACGGGACGGGTTAAGACTGAAGCTTTCTTT. The V call is TRBV29-1, the J call TRBJ1-1; a possible D gene is TRBD1 (5 bases). CDR1 is SQVTM, CDR2 ANQGSEA, per germline. Trimming removed 7 bases at V and 5 bases at J, with 17 bases between. The CDR3 is made up of 13 amino acids.

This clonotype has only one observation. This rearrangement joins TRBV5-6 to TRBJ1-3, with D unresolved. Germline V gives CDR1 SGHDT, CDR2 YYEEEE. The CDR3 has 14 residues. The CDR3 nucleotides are TGTGTCAGTAGCCCGGGCAGCTCTGGAAACACCATATATTTT. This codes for CVSSPGSSGNTIYF.

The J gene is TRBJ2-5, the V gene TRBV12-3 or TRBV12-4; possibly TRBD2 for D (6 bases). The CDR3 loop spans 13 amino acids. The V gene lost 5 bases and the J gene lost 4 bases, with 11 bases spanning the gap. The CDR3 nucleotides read TGTGCCAGCAGTCCGGCGGGGACAGAGACCCAGTACTTC. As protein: CASSPAGTETQYF.

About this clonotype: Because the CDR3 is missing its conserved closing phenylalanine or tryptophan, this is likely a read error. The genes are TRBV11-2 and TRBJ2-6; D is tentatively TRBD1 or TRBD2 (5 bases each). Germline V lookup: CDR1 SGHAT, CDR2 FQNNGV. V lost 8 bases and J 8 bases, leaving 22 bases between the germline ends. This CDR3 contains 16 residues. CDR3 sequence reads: CASSGDVVSGTNVLTI. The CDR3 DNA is TGTGCCAGCTCCGGGGACGTAGTCTCCGGGACCAACGTCCTGACTATC.

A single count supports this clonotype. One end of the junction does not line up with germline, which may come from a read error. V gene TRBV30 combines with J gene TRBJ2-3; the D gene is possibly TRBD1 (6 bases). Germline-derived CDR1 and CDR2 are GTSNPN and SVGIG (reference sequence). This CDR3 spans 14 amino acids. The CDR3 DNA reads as TGTGCCGCACACAGGGAGTTGAGGACAGATACACAGTATTTT. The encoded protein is CAAHRELRTDTQYF.

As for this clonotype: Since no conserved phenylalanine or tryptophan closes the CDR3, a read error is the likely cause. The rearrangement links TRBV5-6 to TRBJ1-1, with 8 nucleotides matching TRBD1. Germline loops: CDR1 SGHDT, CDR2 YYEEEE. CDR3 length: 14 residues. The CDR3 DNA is TGTGCTAGCAGCTTGGCACAGACAGGGGCTGAAGCTTTCCTT. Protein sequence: CASSLAQTGAEAFL.

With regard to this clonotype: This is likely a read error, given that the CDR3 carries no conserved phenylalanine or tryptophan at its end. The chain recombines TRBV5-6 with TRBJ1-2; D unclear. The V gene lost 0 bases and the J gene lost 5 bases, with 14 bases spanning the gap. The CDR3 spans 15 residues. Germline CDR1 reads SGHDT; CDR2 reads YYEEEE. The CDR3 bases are TGTGCCAGCAGCTTGGGTCAGAACGTCTTATATGGCTACACCTCT. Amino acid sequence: CASSLGQNVLYGYTS.

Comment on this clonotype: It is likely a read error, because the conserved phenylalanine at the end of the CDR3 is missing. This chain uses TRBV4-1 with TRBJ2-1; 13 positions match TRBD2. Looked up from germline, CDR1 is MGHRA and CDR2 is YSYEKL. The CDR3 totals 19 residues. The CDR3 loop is CTSSQVGLAGFTDYNEQFL. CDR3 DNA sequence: TGCACCAGCAGCCAGGTGGGACTAGCGGGATTTACCGACTACAATGAGCAGTTCTTA.

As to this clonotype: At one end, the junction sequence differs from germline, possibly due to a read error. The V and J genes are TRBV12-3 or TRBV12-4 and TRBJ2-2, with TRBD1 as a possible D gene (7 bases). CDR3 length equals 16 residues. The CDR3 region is CASSFGGTVSTRELFF. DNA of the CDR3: TGTGCCAGCAGTTTTGGGGGGACAGTAAGCACCAGGGAGCTGTTTTTT.

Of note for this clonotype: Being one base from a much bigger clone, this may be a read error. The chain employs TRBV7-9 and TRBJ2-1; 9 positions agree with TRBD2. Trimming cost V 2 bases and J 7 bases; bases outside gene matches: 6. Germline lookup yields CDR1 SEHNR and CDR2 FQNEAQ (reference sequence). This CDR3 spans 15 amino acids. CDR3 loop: CASSLLAGGRNEQFF. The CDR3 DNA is TGTGCCAGCAGCTTATTGGCGGGAGGGAGGAATGAGCAGTTCTTC.

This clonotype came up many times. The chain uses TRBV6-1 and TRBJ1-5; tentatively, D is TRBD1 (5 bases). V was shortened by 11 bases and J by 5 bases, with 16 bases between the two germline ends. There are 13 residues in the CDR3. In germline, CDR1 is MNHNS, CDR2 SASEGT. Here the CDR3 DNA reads TGTGCCGCCTCGAGGGGTCGGGATCAGCCCCAGCATTTT. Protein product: CAASRGRDQPQHF.

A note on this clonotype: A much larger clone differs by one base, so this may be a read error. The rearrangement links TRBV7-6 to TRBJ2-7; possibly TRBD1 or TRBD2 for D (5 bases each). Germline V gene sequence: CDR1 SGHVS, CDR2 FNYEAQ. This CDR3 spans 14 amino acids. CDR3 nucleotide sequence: TGTGCCTGCAGCTGGATGTATGAGGGGCCCGAGCAGTACTTC. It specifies CACSWMYEGPEQYF.

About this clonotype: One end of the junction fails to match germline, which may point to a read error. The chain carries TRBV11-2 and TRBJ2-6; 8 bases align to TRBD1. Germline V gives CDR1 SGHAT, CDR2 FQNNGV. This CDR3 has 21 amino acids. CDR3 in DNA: TGTGCCAGCAGCATGGGGGGAGACAGGGGCATTTCCCCCTCTGGGGCCAATGTCCCGACTTTC. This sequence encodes CASSMGGDRGISPSGANVPTF.

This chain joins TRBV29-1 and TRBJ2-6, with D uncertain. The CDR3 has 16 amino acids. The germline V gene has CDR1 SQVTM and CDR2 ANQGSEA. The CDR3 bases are TGCAGTGTTTTCCGGATCACAGACTCTGGGGCCAACGTCCTGACTTTC. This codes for CSVFRITDSGANVLTF.

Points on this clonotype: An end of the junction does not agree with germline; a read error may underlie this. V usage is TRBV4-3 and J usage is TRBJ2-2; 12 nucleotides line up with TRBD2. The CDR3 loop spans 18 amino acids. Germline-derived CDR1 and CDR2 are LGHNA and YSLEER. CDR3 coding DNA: TGCGCCGGCAGCCAAGATAGCCCGGGACTAGCGGGCCTGGGGGGGCTGTTTTTT. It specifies CAGSQDSPGLAGLGGLFF.

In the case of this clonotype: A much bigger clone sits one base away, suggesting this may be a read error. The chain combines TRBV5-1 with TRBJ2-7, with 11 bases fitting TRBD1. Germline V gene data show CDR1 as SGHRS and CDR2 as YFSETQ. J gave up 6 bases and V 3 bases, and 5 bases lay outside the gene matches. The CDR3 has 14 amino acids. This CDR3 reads CASSSGQGAVEQYF. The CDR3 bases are TGCGCCAGCAGCTCCGGACAGGGGGCGGTCGAGCAGTACTTC.

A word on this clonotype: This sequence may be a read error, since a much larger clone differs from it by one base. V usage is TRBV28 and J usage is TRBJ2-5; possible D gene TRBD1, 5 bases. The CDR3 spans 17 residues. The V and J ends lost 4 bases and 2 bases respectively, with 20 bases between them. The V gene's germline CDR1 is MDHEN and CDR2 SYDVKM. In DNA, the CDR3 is TGTGCCAGCAGTTCTCAGATGAGAAGGGGCGCACAAGAGACCCAGTACTTC. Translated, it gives CASSSQMRRGAQETQYF.

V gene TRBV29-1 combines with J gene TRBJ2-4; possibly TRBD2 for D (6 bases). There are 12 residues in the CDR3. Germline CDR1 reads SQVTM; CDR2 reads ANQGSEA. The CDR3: CSVDHGRGIQYF. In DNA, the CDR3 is TGCAGTGTAGATCACGGGCGGGGCATTCAGTACTTC.

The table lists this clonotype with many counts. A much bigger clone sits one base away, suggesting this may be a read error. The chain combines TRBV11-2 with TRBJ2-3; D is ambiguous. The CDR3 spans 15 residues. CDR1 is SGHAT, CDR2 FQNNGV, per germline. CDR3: CASSLDSLGTDTLYF. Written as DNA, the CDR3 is TGTGCCAGCAGCTTAGATTCTCTGGGAACAGATACGCTGTATTTT.

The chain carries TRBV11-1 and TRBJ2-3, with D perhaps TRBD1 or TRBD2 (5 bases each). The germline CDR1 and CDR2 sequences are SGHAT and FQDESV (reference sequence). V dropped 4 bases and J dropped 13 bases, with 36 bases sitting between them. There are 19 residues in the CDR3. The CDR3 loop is CASSSGGSSVGVHTDTKYF. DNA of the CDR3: TGTGCCAGCAGCTCTGGGGGAAGCTCTGTTGGAGTCCACACAGATACTAAGTATTTT.

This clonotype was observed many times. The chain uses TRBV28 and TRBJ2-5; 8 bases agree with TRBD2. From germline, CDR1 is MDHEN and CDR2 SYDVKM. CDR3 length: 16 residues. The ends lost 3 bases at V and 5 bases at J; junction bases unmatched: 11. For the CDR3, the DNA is TGTGCCAGCAGTTTGAGCGGGAGCAATACAGGGGAGACCCAGTACTTC. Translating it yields CASSLSGSNTGETQYF.

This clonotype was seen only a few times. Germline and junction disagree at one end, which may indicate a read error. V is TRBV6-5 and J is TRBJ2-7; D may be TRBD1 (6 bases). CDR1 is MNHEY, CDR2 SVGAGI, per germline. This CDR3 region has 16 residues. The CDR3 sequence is CTSSYGGRGHTYEQYF. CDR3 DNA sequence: TGTACCAGCAGTTACGGAGGCAGGGGACATACTTACGAGCAGTACTTC.

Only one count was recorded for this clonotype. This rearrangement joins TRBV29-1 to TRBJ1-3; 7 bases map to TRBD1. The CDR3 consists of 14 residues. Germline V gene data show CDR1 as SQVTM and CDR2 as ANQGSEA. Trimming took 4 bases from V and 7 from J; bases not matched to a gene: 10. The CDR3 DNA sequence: TGCAGCGTTGGGGCGGGGACAGTGACGAACACCATATATTTT. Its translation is CSVGAGTVTNTIYF.

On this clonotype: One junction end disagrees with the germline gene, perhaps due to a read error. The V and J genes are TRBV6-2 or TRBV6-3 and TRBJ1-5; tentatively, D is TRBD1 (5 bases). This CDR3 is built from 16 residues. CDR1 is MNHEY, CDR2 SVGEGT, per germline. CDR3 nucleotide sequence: TGTGCCAGCAGTTACGGGGCAGAGTCCGGGACTCAGACCCAGCATTTT. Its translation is CASSYGAESGTQTQHF.

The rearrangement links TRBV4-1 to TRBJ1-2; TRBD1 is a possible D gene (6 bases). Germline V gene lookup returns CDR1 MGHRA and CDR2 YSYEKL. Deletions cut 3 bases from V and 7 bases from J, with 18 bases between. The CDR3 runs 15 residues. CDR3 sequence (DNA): TGCGCCAGCAGCCACGCGGGCCAGGGGAACGCTGGCTACACCTTC. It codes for CASSHAGQGNAGYTF.

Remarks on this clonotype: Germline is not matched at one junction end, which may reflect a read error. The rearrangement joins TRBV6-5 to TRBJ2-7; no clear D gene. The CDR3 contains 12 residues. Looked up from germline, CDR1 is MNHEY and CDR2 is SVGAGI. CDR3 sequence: CVTQDGRSEQYF. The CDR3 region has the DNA TGTGTCACCCAGGACGGACGGAGCGAGCAATACTTC.

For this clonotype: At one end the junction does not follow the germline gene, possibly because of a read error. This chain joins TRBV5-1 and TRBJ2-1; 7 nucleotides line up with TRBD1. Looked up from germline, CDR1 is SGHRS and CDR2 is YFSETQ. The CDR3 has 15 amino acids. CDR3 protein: CASSLRQGAYNEQFF. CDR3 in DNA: TGCGCCAGCAGCTTGAGACAGGGTGCCTACAATGAACAGTTCTTC.

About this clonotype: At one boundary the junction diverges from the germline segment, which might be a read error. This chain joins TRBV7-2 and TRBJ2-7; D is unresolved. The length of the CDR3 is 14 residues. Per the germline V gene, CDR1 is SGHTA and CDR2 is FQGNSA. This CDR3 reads CGSSRRTSTYEQYF. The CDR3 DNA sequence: TGTGGCAGCAGCCGTAGGACGTCCACCTACGAGCAGTACTTC.

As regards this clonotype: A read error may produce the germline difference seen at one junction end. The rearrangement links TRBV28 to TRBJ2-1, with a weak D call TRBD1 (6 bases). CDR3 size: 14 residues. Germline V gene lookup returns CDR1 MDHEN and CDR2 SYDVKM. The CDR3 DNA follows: TGTCCCAGCAGTTTAGGGGGTTTCGACAATGAGCAGTCCTTC. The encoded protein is CPSSLGGFDNEQSF.